The 10 T cell receptor beta chains in this list originate from one sample, sequenced in a study of T cell responses to AZD1222 COVID-19 vaccine. The repertoire was sequenced with immunoSEQ multiplex PCR; TCRdb's copy has only in-frame clones and lacks some. The table has around 140,000 clones, 90% to 95% seen once. This specimen consisted of peripheral blood, obtained on day 0 of AZD1222 vaccination. These receptors originate from an adult in good health.

The chain employs TRBV5-4 and TRBJ1-2, with unresolved D. Germline lookup yields CDR1 SGHNT and CDR2 YYREEE (reference sequence). Trimming removed 5 bases at V and 2 bases at J, with 10 bases between. The CDR3 runs to 13 residues. The CDR3 reads CASRIGVNYGYTF. Here the CDR3 DNA reads TGTGCCAGCAGGATCGGAGTGAACTATGGCTACACCTTC. The full variable domain, completed using reference TRBV5-4 and TRBJ1-2, is ETGVTQSPTHLIKTRGQQVTLRCSSQSGHNTVSWYQQALGQGPQFIFQYYREEENGRGNFPPRFSGLQFPNYSSELNVNALELDDSALYLCASRIGVNYGYTFGSGTRLTVV.

This chain uses TRBV18 with TRBJ2-2; D uncertain. V was trimmed by 2 bases and J by 1 base, leaving 5 bases between them. The CDR3 is 14 residues long. In germline, CDR1 is KGHSH, CDR2 LQKENI. The CDR3 nucleotides are TGTGCCAGCTCACCAATGCAGAACACCGGGGAGCTGTTTTTT. This sequence encodes CASSPMQNTGELFF.

This clone was observed a few times. The chain uses TRBV7-2 and TRBJ1-1, with D uncertain. Looked up from germline, CDR1 is SGHTA and CDR2 is FQGNSA. Trimming removed 1 base at V and 3 bases at J, with 9 bases between. CDR3 length: 14 amino acids. The CDR3 is CASSLGVEYTEAFF. The DNA for the CDR3 is TGTGCCAGCAGCTTAGGTGTCGAATACACTGAAGCTTTCTTT.

The CDR3 coding sequence is TGTGCCACCAGTGACCCAACAGGAAAGGGCGTCTACGAGCAGTACTTC. Translation gives CATSDPTGKGVYEQYF. The chain is built from TRBV24-1 and TRBJ2-7; possibly TRBD1 for D (5 bases). The CDR3 totals 16 residues. The V end was cut by 4 bases, the J end by 3 bases, with 18 bases between. CDR1 KGHDR and CDR2 SFDVKD come from the germline V gene.

This clone was found a few times. V and J are TRBV7-2 and TRBJ2-3; 10 bases are a match to TRBD2. Germline CDR1 SGHTA, CDR2 FQGNSA. The junction had 3 bases not matched to a gene; V was cut back by 5 bases and J by 1 base. The CDR3 sequence is 15 residues long. The CDR3 spells CASSPLAGGTDTQYF. The DNA for the CDR3 is TGTGCCAGCAGCCCGCTAGCGGGGGGCACAGATACGCAGTATTTT.

V is TRBV3-1 (or the pseudogene TRBV3-2) and J is TRBJ1-1; weak D call: TRBD1 (6 bases). The V end lost 3 bases, the J end lost 1 base, and 12 bases lay between the germline ends. In germline, CDR1 is LGHDT, CDR2 YNNKEL (reference sequence). CDR3 length: 15 residues. CDR3 sequence reads: CASSHTRGANTEAFF. The CDR3 coding sequence is TGTGCCAGCAGCCACACCCGGGGGGCGAACACTGAAGCTTTCTTT.

The rearrangement joins TRBV9 to TRBJ2-3; 10 bases align to TRBD1. CDR1 and CDR2 (germline): SGDLS, YYNGEE. The CDR3 sequence is 15 residues long. The trim removed 0 bases at V and 4 bases at J, leaving 2 bases unmatched. This CDR3 is CASSVGDRGPDTQYF. The DNA of the CDR3 is TGTGCCAGCAGCGTAGGGGACAGGGGCCCAGATACGCAGTATTTT.

The CDR3 loop reads CASSRTLSNQPQHF. CDR3 nucleotide sequence: TGTGCCAGCAGTCGGACACTTAGCAATCAGCCCCAGCATTTT. The chain has TRBV28 and TRBJ1-5; tentatively, D is TRBD1 (5 bases). This CDR3 has 14 residues. Germline V gives CDR1 MDHEN, CDR2 SYDVKM. V was trimmed by 5 bases and J by 0 bases, leaving 8 bases between them.

The V and J genes are TRBV7-9 and TRBJ2-2, with D possibly matching TRBD2 (7 bases). V lost 7 bases to trimming and J lost 4 bases, with 19 bases between them. Germline-derived CDR1 and CDR2 are SEHNR and FQNEAQ (reference sequence). The CDR3 contains 16 residues. CDR3 sequence: CASTSWGGASTGELFF. The CDR3 coding sequence is TGTGCCAGCACCTCTTGGGGGGGGGCCAGCACCGGGGAGCTGTTTTTT.

As DNA, the CDR3 is TGTGCCAGCAGTGTCGGGACAGGGGGGGGAACCTATAATTCACCCCTCCACTTT. Translated: CASSVGTGGGTYNSPLHF. The chain joins TRBV27 to TRBJ1-6; TRBD1 matches at 11 bases. Germline lookup yields CDR1 MNHEY and CDR2 SMNVEV (reference sequence). V shed 5 bases and J 2 bases; nucleotides not matched to a gene: 8. This CDR3 is 18 amino acids long.